This T cell receptor beta chain was found in a study of chemoradiotherapy in HPV16-positive cancers. As concerns this clone: The antigen is unknown.

Findings and caveats of the study: Non-HPV-specific T cells did not expand in tumors during treatment, whereas candidate HPV-specific clones and E7-related motifs did. The functional HPV-specific definition rests on just two HPV16-positive patients.

Clones were read by immunoSEQ multiplex PCR, and TCRdb kept only the in-frame ones, dropping some. The sample holds several thousand clones, 81% seen once. Sequenced here: tumor tissue, sampled from a patient who underwent chemoradiotherapy. The source of this sequence is a human donor with HPV-associated anogenital cancer.

The CDR3 DNA follows: TGTGCCTGGAACCAGGGAAGCAATCAGCCCCAGCATTTT. It specifies CAWNQGSNQPQHF. The J gene is TRBJ1-5, the V gene TRBV30; perhaps TRBD1 as D (5 bases). From germline, CDR1 is GTSNPN and CDR2 SVGIG (reference sequence). CDR3 size: 13 residues. With 4 bases removed from V and 1 base from J, the gap between germline ends came to 8 bases.